This T cell receptor (beta chain) was retrieved from a study of T cell responses to AZD1222 COVID-19 vaccine. Study-wide background: The study pooled second doses at about 4 or about 12 weeks. Study observations and caveats: Reports say nearly half of spike-specific TCRs go after unmutated variant regions. Vaccine-related CD4 TCRs covered spike, predominating at 160-218 and 743-854. Two AZD1222 doses significantly raised spike-specific TCR breadth and depth over controls.

Produced via immunoSEQ multiplex PCR; TCRdb's table is partial and in-frame only. The sample holds 150,000 to 200,000 clones, around nine tenths seen once. As regards this clone: The antigen remains unidentified.

Per the germline V gene, CDR1 is SGDLS and CDR2 is YYNGEE. There are 17 residues in the CDR3. V lost 0 bases, J lost 0 bases, and 3 bases stayed unmatched. The clonotype comes from an adult in good health. V gene TRBV9 combines with J gene TRBJ2-1; 10 positions match TRBD2. The sequencing used peripheral blood, collected on day 0 of AZD1222 vaccination. The CDR3 nucleotides read TGTGCCAGCAGCGTAGCGAGACTAGCGGGCTCCTACAATGAGCAGTTCTTC. Translating it yields CASSVARLAGSYNEQFF. The full variable domain, with the rest looked up from reference TRBV9 and TRBJ2-1, is DSGVTQTPKHLITATGQRVTLRCSPRSGDLSVYWYQQSLDQGLQFLIQYYNGEERAKGNILERFSAQQFPDLHSELNLSSLELGDSALYFCASSVARLAGSYNEQFFGPGTRLTVL.